The 5 T cell receptor beta chains below all came from one sample that was sequenced in a study of cytotoxic CD8 clonotypes in ibrutinib-treated CLL. Profiling relied on immunoSEQ multiplex PCR, and the TCRdb table lists in-frame clones only, not all of them. Of 150,000 to 250,000 clones in the sample, about 72% were seen once. Sample: PBMCs, taken after 24 months of ibrutinib treatment. These receptors were taken from a human donor with chronic lymphocytic leukemia.

The rearrangement uses TRBV5-1 and TRBJ1-5; 9 nucleotides line up with TRBD1. Germline V gene data show CDR1 as SGHRS and CDR2 as YFSETQ. The length of the CDR3 is 16 residues. Trimming removed 4 bases from V and 0 bases from J; junction bases left unmatched: 5. The CDR3 region has the DNA TGCGCCAGCAGCGCCGGGACAGGGAATAGCAATCAGCCCCAGCATTTT. This gives the protein CASSAGTGNSNQPQHF. The complete variable domain, with remaining parts taken from reference TRBV5-1 and TRBJ1-5, reads KAGVTQTPRYLIKTRGQQVTLSCSPISGHRSVSWYQQTPGQGLQFLFEYFSETQRNKGNFPGRFSGRQFSNSRSEMNVSTLELGDSALYLCASSAGTGNSNQPQHFGDGTRLSIL.

V gene TRBV18 combines with J gene TRBJ1-2, with D tentatively TRBD1 (5 bases). The CDR3 totals 15 residues. Trimming left V 3 bases short and J 3 bases short, with 14 bases between. The germline CDR1 and CDR2 sequences are KGHSH and LQKENI. The CDR3 here is CASSPAAGIDYGYTF. Here the CDR3 DNA reads TGTGCCAGCTCACCGGCCGCAGGGATCGACTATGGCTACACCTTC.

The chain has TRBV5-1 and TRBJ2-3, with TRBD1 as a possible D gene (6 bases). CDR3 length equals 15 residues. V was clipped by 7 bases and J by 6 bases, with 21 bases between them. CDR1 and CDR2 from the germline V gene are SGHRS and YFSETQ. The CDR3 protein is CASGKEPGVADTQYF. The CDR3 bases are TGCGCCAGCGGAAAGGAGCCAGGGGTAGCCGATACGCAGTATTTT.

J is TRBJ2-5 and V is TRBV5-4, with TRBD2 matching 7 bases. CDR3 length: 14 amino acids. Germline values: CDR1 SGHNT, CDR2 YYREEE (reference sequence). V was clipped by 2 bases and J by 1 base; unmatched bases: 2. This CDR3 is CASSLAGTQETQYF. CDR3 nucleotide sequence: TGTGCCAGCAGCTTAGCGGGAACCCAAGAGACCCAGTACTTC. The variable domain in full, with the rest retrieved from reference TRBV5-4 and TRBJ2-5, is ETGVTQSPTHLIKTRGQQVTLRCSSQSGHNTVSWYQQALGQGPQFIFQYYREEENGRGNFPPRFSGLQFPNYSSELNVNALELDDSALYLCASSLAGTQETQYFGPGTRLLVL.

The J gene is TRBJ2-2, the V gene TRBV5-1, with TRBD2 matching 8 bases. V lost 5 bases to trimming and J lost 7 bases; unmatched junction nucleotides: 7. This CDR3 region has 14 residues. Germline-derived CDR1 and CDR2 are SGHRS and YFSETQ. For the CDR3, the DNA is TGCGCCAGCAGTTCGACTAGCGCTGACGGGGAGCTGTTTTTT. Protein: CASSSTSADGELFF.